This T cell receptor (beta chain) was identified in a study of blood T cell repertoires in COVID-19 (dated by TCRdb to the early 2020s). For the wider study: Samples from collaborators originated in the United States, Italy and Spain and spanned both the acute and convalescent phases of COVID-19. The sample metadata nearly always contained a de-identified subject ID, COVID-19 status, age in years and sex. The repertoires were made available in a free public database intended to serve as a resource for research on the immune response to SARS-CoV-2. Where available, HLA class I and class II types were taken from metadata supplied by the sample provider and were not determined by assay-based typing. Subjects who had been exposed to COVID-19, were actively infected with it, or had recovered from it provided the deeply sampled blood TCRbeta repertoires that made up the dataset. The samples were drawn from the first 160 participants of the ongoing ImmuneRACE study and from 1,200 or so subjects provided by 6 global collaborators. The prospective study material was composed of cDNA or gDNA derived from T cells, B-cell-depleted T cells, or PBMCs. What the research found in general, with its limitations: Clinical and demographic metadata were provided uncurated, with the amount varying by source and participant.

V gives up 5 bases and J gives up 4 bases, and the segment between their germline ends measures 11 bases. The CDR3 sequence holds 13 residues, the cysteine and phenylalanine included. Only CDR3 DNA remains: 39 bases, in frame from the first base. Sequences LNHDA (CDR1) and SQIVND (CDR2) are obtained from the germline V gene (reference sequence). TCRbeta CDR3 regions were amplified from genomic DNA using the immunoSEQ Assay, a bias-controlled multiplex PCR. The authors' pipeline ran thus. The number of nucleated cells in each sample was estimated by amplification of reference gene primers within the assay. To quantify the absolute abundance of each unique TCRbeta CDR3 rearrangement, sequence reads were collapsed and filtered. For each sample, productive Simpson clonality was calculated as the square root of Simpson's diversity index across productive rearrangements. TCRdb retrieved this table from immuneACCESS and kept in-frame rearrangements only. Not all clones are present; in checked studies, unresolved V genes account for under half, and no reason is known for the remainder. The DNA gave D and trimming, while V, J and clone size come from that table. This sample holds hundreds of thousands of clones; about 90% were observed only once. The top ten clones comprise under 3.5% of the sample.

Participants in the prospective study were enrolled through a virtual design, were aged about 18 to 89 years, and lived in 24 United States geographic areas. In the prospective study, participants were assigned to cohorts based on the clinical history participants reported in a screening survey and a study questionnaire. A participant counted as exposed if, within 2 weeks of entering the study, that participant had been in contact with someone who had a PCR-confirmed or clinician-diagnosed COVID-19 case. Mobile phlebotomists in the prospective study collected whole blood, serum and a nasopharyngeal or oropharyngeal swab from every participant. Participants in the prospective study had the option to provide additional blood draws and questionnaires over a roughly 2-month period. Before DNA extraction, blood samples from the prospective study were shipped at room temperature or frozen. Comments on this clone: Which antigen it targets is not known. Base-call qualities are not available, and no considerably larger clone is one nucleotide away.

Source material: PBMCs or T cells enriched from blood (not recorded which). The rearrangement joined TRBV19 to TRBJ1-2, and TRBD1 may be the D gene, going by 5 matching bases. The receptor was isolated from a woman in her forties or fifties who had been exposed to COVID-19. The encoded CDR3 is CASSVKRGYGYTF. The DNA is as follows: TGTGCCAGTAGTGTAAAAAGGGGCTATGGCTACACCTTC.